This T cell receptor beta chain was sequenced for a study of T cell responses to AZD1222 COVID-19 vaccine (dated by TCRdb to about 2021). As for the study more broadly: AZD1222 recipients with second doses at about 4 weeks or about 12 weeks were pooled, because spike-specific TCR depth and breadth did not differ between schedules. TCR sequencing was performed for roughly 240 trial participants, of whom approximately 200 were given two doses of AZD1222 and approximately 25 were given two doses of MenACWY control vaccine. Trial participants were enrolled into age subgroups of 18-55, 56-69 and 70-plus years, which contained 148, 28 and 57 TCR-sequenced participants, respectively. Overall study results and their limits: Because no day 14 peak-response samples were available, repertoires were characterized only after the peak T cell response. Reportedly, almost half of the unique spike-specific TCRs recognized epitopes lying outside the regions that are mutated in the B.1.351 and B.1.1.7 variants. The 56-69-year group was small, and its depth increase did not reach significance, likely because of low power. Conclusions about previously exposed vaccinees are limited, since just five or six AZD1222 recipients were seropositive for SARS-CoV-2 at baseline. Most participants were white British and females outnumbered males, and the authors suggested that clonal diversity may have been underestimated. Vaccine-associated CD4 TCRs spanned the whole spike protein, with dominant responses in regions 160-218 and 743-854. After two AZD1222 doses, spike-specific TCR breadth and depth were significantly higher than at day 0 and than in MenACWY recipients.

On this clone: This receptor's antigen is unknown. Base qualities were left out, and no much larger clone turns up one base away.

The germline V gene gives CDR1 as SGHAT and CDR2 as FQNNGV. The CDR3 covers 15 residues, taking in both the cysteine and the phenylalanine. This entry keeps only the CDR3 DNA: 45 bases, framed from base 1. V ends up 0 bases short and J 6 bases short, with an unmatched junction base count of 5. The CDR3 regions of human TCRbeta chains were subjected to immunosequencing. In the paper's pipeline: Repertoire TCRs were matched against a reference library of SARS-CoV-2-specific TCRs generated with the MIRA antigen-specificity platform. Breadth was defined as the fraction of unique TCRs that were SARS-CoV-2-associated, and depth was defined as the fraction of total T cells that were SARS-CoV-2-associated. Each spike-specific TCR was assigned to its reactive spike region and to a CD4 or CD8 class using the MIRA data. Log10-transformed breadth and depth values were compared by one-way ANOVA with Sidak's multiple comparisons tests. TCRdb re-hosts the immuneACCESS table, in-frame sequences only. Its copies lack some clones; in the studies checked, an unresolved V gene accounts for under half of them, and the cause for the rest is not known. That table is the source of V, J and clone size, and D and trimming were worked out from the DNA. Within this sample are over 130,000 clones, with 93% of them counted one time only. The ten most abundant clones make up roughly 4.9% of the sample.

The time point label corresponds to: baseline before first vaccination. Vaccinee samples came from UK trials COV001 and COV002, including a single-blind randomized controlled phase 2/3 trial of AZD1222 (ChAdOx1 nCoV-19) in healthy adults. For TCRbeta chain sequencing, PBMC samples from trial participants were taken at day 0 and at day 28 after the second dose. The chain employs TRBV11-2 and TRBJ2-1; TRBD2 aligns with 7 central bases. The sequencing here drew on peripheral blood, taken on day 0 of AZD1222 vaccination. The sequence was collected from an adult in good health. The CDR3 in this case is CASSLDRTSSNEQFF. The nucleotides read TGTGCCAGCAGCTTAGATCGGACTAGTTCCAATGAGCAGTTCTTC.